Here is one T cell receptor (beta chain) with its context. The data derive from a study of T-cell memory formation after mild COVID-19. TCRdb redid the calling of the 5' RACE reads with MiXCR, one entry per CDR3 protein. This sample has almost 550,000 distinct CDR3 sequences, with roughly 22% found just once. V lost 5 bases and J 3 bases, leaving 13 bases between the germline ends. The CDR3 is 14 amino acids. From germline, CDR1 is SGHVS and CDR2 FQNEAQ. The receptor was derived from an adult woman who had mild COVID-19 (a few samples of this study predate the infection). Cell type and time point are not known. Sequences were obtained from PBMCs or a T cell subset sorted from them (not recorded which). V gene TRBV7-8 combines with J gene TRBJ1-1, with D hard to call. The CDR3 sequence: CASSPLTGDTEAFF. In DNA, the CDR3 is TGTGCCAGCAGCCCCCTCACCGGGGACACTGAAGCTTTCTTT. The full variable domain, in which reference TRBV7-8 and TRBJ1-1 provide the parts outside the CDR3, is GAGVSQSPRYKVAKRGQDVALRCDPISGHVSLFWYQQALGQGPEFLTYFQNEAQLDKSGLPSDRFFAERPEGSVSTLKIQRTQQEDSAVYLCASSPLTGDTEAFFGQGTRLTVV.